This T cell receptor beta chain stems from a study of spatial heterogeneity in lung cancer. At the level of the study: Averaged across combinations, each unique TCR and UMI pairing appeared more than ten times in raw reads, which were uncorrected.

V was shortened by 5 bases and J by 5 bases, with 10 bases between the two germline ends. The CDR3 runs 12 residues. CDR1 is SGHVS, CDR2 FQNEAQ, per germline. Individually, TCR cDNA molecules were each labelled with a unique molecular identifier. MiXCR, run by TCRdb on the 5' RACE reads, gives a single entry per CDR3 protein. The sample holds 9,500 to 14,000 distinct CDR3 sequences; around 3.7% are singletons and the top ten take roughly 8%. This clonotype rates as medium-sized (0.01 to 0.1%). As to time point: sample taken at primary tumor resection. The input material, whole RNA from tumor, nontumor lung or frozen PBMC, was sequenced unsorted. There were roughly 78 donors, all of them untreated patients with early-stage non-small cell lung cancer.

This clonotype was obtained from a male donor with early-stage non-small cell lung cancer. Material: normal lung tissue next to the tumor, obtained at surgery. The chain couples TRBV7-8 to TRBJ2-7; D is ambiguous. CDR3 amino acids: CASSPRLNEQYF. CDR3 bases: TGTGCCAGCAGCCCCAGGTTGAACGAGCAGTACTTC.